What follows describes a single TCR beta chain. Its antigen is not known. Other nucleotide sequences from this sample produce the same CDR3. Germline V CDR1 and CDR2: SGHRS, YFSETQ. CDR3 length equals 14 residues. The V end lost 0 bases, the J end lost 2 bases, and 8 bases lay between the germline ends. This sample is part of a study of siplizumab effects on memory and regulatory T cells. Study results and caveats: Naive T cells appeared more varied than memory cells and looked like key alloresponse contributors.

Assay: immunoSEQ multiplex PCR; the TCRdb copy retains only in-frame clones and omits some. Of approximately 94,000 clones listed, around 95% were seen once; the top ten hold around 0.031%. This chain joins TRBV5-1 and TRBJ2-5, with no clear D. Input material: naive CD4+ T cells sorted from blood. The source of this sequence is a human donor in good health. The CDR3 bases are TGCGCCAGCAGCTTGGGTGGCGGTCAAGAGACCCAGTACTTC. Amino acid sequence: CASSLGGGQETQYF.